These 24 T cell receptor beta chains originate from one sample sequenced in a study of blood T cell repertoires in COVID-19. Profiled with immunoSEQ multiplex PCR; TCRdb holds only in-frame clones, not every one. The table has 300,000 or so clones, over 85% seen once. Sequencing was performed on PBMCs or T cells enriched from blood (not recorded which). The receptors stem from a woman aged 50 to 65 who had been exposed to COVID-19.

This sequence joins TRBV4-1 and TRBJ2-5; 9 nucleotides align to TRBD2. The trim removed 4 bases at V and 5 bases at J, leaving 17 bases unmatched. CDR3 length: 18 amino acids. Germline CDR1 MGHRA, CDR2 YSYEKL. CDR3 sequence (DNA): TGCGCCAGCAGCCGCGATAGCGGGGGAGGTTACCAAAAGGAGACCCAGTACTTC. This encodes CASSRDSGGGYQKETQYF.

V usage is TRBV3-1 (or the pseudogene TRBV3-2) and J usage is TRBJ1-6, with TRBD1 matching 8 bases. Per the germline V gene, CDR1 is LGHDT and CDR2 is YNNKEL (reference sequence). The trim removed 3 bases at V and 10 bases at J, leaving 5 bases unmatched. There are 14 residues in the CDR3. Written as DNA, the CDR3 is TGTGCCAGCAGCCAGGCCCCAGGGGGCTCACCCCTCCACTTT. Protein: CASSQAPGGSPLHF.

The chain combines TRBV5-4 with TRBJ1-3; 7 nucleotides align to TRBD1. The CDR3 is 14 amino acids. The germline V gene has CDR1 SGHNT and CDR2 YYREEE (reference sequence). With 5 bases clipped from V and 2 bases from J, the junction kept 4 bases outside the gene matches. CDR3 bases: TGTGCCAGCAGACCCGGACAGGCTGGAAACACCATATATTTT. The encoded protein is CASRPGQAGNTIYF. The entire variable domain, with the rest obtained from reference TRBV5-4 and TRBJ1-3, is as follows: ETGVTQSPTHLIKTRGQQVTLRCSSQSGHNTVSWYQQALGQGPQFIFQYYREEENGRGNFPPRFSGLQFPNYSSELNVNALELDDSALYLCASRPGQAGNTIYFGEGSWLTVV.

The gene calls are TRBV29-1 and TRBJ2-7, with 8 positions matching TRBD1. The CDR3 consists of 15 residues. Germline assignment: CDR1 SQVTM and CDR2 ANQGSEA. The junction had 6 bases not matched to a gene; V was cut back by 2 bases and J by 0 bases. CDR3 sequence (DNA): TGCAGCGTTGAATTGGGACAGGTGAGCTCCTACGAGCAGTACTTC. It codes for CSVELGQVSSYEQYF.

V usage is TRBV19 and J usage is TRBJ1-2; 9 positions agree with TRBD1. Trimming took 5 bases from V and 4 from J; bases not matched to a gene: 5. The CDR3 has 14 amino acids. Germline V gene data show CDR1 as LNHDA and CDR2 as SQIVND (reference sequence). The DNA of the CDR3 is TGTGCCAGTAGTGTGGACAGGGGCCCCTATGGCTACACCTTC. Protein product: CASSVDRGPYGYTF.

V usage is TRBV30 and J usage is TRBJ1-3; 7 positions match TRBD1. Trimming at V came to 4 bases and at J to 3 bases, leaving 15 bases not matched to a gene. The CDR3 is made up of 17 amino acids. The germline CDR1 and CDR2 sequences are GTSNPN and SVGIG (reference sequence). CDR3 nucleotides: TGTGCCTGGAAAAAGCGATCACAGGGGCAGGGTGGAAACACCATATATTTT. This gives the protein CAWKKRSQGQGGNTIYF.

The chain carries TRBV28 and TRBJ2-7; 8 bases match TRBD1. The CDR3 totals 13 residues. Germline V gene data show CDR1 as MDHEN and CDR2 as SYDVKM. V dropped 5 bases and J dropped 5; count of bases not matched to a gene: 5. In nucleotides, the CDR3 is TGTGCCAGCAGTCCTAGACAGGGGCACGAGCAGTACTTC. Amino acids: CASSPRQGHEQYF.

The rearrangement links TRBV28 to TRBJ1-2; TRBD1 might be the D (6 bases). V lost 1 base to trimming and J lost 4 bases, with 13 bases between them. Germline V gene lookup returns CDR1 MDHEN and CDR2 SYDVKM. This CDR3 is 15 amino acids long. The CDR3 reads CASSLSVGAGYGYTF. The CDR3 bases are TGTGCCAGCAGTTTATCCGTGGGGGCCGGCTATGGCTACACCTTC.

This clone was recorded only once. The chain joins TRBV5-5 to TRBJ2-7; D is uncertain. CDR3 size: 14 residues. CDR1 and CDR2 from the germline V gene are SGHKS and YYEKEE (reference sequence). V dropped 2 bases and J dropped 7 bases, with 16 bases sitting between them. CDR3 nucleotides: TGTGCCAGCAGCTTTCTAACCGCTACGAGTGAGCAGTACTTC. Its protein product is CASSFLTATSEQYF.

The V gene is TRBV6-5, the J gene TRBJ1-6, with 7 bases that match TRBD1. Looked up from germline, CDR1 is MNHEY and CDR2 is SVGAGI. Trimming at V came to 2 bases and at J to 7 bases, leaving 8 bases not matched to a gene. The CDR3 contains 16 residues. The CDR3 DNA is TGTGCCAGCAGTTACACGAGACAGGGAGCAAATTCACCCCTCCACTTT. Encoded protein: CASSYTRQGANSPLHF.

This clone was detected once. The chain combines TRBV5-1 with TRBJ1-1; possibly TRBD1 for D (6 bases). This CDR3 has 14 amino acids. V dropped 3 bases and J dropped 1 base, with 10 bases sitting between them. CDR1 and CDR2 (germline): SGHRS, YFSETQ. The CDR3 coding sequence is TGCGCCAGCAGCTGGGACAACTCGAACACTGAAGCTTTCTTT. Translated: CASSWDNSNTEAFF.

This sequence joins TRBV5-1 and TRBJ1-4, with 7 bases matching TRBD1. The CDR3 consists of 14 residues. The germline CDR1 and CDR2 sequences are SGHRS and YFSETQ. J gave up 6 bases and V 4 bases, and 6 bases lay outside the gene matches. In DNA form, the CDR3 reads TGCGCCAGCAGCCAAGGAGGGGGCGATGAAAAACTGTTTTTT. Its translation is CASSQGGGDEKLFF.

This clone was seen once. The gene calls are TRBV2 and TRBJ1-5; 9 bases agree with TRBD1. The CDR3 spans 13 residues. The trim removed 7 bases at V and 6 bases at J, leaving 4 bases unmatched. Germline CDR1 SNHLY, CDR2 FYNNEI. The CDR3 sequence: CASKQGAFQPQHF. Here the CDR3 DNA reads TGTGCCAGCAAACAGGGGGCCTTTCAGCCCCAGCATTTT.

The gene calls are TRBV28 and TRBJ1-1, with TRBD1 matching 9 bases. CDR1 MDHEN and CDR2 SYDVKM come from the germline V gene. Trimming took 7 bases from V and 4 from J; bases not matched to a gene: 16. The length of the CDR3 is 17 residues. The CDR3 DNA reads TGTGCCAGCACCAGAACAGGGGGCATCGGGTTCGGCACTGAAGCTTTCTTT. It yields the protein CASTRTGGIGFGTEAFF. The whole variable domain, remainder taken from reference TRBV28 and TRBJ1-1, is DVKVTQSSRYLVKRTGEKVFLECVQDMDHENMFWYRQDPGLGLRLIYFSYDVKMKEKGDIPEGYSVSREKKERFSLILESASTNQTSMYLCASTRTGGIGFGTEAFFGQGTRLTVV.

This sequence joins TRBV5-1 and TRBJ2-7; 7 positions agree with TRBD1. This CDR3 region has 16 residues. The germline CDR1 and CDR2 sequences are SGHRS and YFSETQ. V was clipped by 0 bases and J by 7 bases; unmatched bases: 13. CDR3 in DNA: TGCGCCAGCAGCTTGGATCTGCAGGGGGTAGTTCGGGAGCAGTACTTC. As protein: CASSLDLQGVVREQYF. The full variable domain, completed using reference TRBV5-1 and TRBJ2-7, is KAGVTQTPRYLIKTRGQQVTLSCSPISGHRSVSWYQQTPGQGLQFLFEYFSETQRNKGNFPGRFSGRQFSNSRSEMNVSTLELGDSALYLCASSLDLQGVVREQYFGPGTRLTVT.

This chain connects TRBV7-2 to TRBJ1-2, with D unclear. With 2 bases removed from V and 8 bases from J, the gap between germline ends came to 12 bases. The CDR3 has 13 amino acids. The V gene's germline CDR1 is SGHTA and CDR2 FQGNSA. DNA of the CDR3: TGTGCCAGCAGCTTATTATCAGCGGGGGGCTACACCTTC. Translation gives CASSLLSAGGYTF.

V and J are TRBV30 and TRBJ1-2; 7 bases fit TRBD1. The germline V gene has CDR1 GTSNPN and CDR2 SVGIG (reference sequence). This CDR3 region has 12 residues. V was pared by 7 bases and J by 6 bases, with 8 bases of the junction left unmatched. The CDR3 spells CAFWTGSNGYTF. The DNA of the CDR3 is TGTGCCTTCTGGACAGGTTCGAATGGCTACACCTTC.

V is TRBV28 and J is TRBJ2-3; 8 nucleotides agree with TRBD1. CDR3 length: 15 residues. Trimming at V came to 4 bases and at J to 3 bases, leaving 6 bases not matched to a gene. Looked up from germline, CDR1 is MDHEN and CDR2 is SYDVKM. The CDR3 loop reads CASSSQGAGTDTQYF. The DNA for the CDR3 is TGTGCCAGCAGTTCGCAGGGGGCCGGTACAGATACGCAGTATTTT.

The gene calls are TRBV27 and TRBJ1-2, with 8 bases matching TRBD1. J gave up 2 bases and V 6 bases, and 2 bases lay outside the gene matches. CDR3 size: 13 residues. Germline CDR1 MNHEY, CDR2 SMNVEV (reference sequence). The CDR3 DNA is TGTGCCAGCAGCAGGGGGCGGAACTATGGCTACACCTTC. Its protein product is CASSRGRNYGYTF.

The chain is built from TRBV5-1 and TRBJ2-3; 9 bases are a match to TRBD2. The CDR3 consists of 16 residues. With V trimmed by 0 bases and J by 1 base, 3 bases remained unmatched. Germline CDR1 and CDR2: SGHRS and YFSETQ. In DNA, the CDR3 is TGCGCCAGCAGCTTGGTGGCTAGCGGGGGCACAGATACGCAGTATTTT. Protein sequence: CASSLVASGGTDTQYF.

The gene calls are TRBV28 and TRBJ1-6, with D uncertain. Germline CDR1 is MDHEN and CDR2 is SYDVKM. The length of the CDR3 is 15 residues. V was shortened by 5 bases and J by 9 bases, with 17 bases between the two germline ends. In nucleotides, the CDR3 is TGTGCCAGCAGTCCCCCGGCGACTCGGGGTTCACCCCTCCACTTT. Its translation is CASSPPATRGSPLHF.

V gene TRBV5-1 combines with J gene TRBJ2-1, with 9 nucleotides matching TRBD1. J was trimmed by 5 bases and V by 2 bases; bases with no gene match: 8. Germline V gene data show CDR1 as SGHRS and CDR2 as YFSETQ. CDR3 length: 16 amino acids. The CDR3 nucleotides read TGCGCCAGCAGCTTAATCGACAGGGGGGTCCACAATGAGCAGTTCTTC. Residues: CASSLIDRGVHNEQFF.

V is TRBV10-3 and J is TRBJ2-7, with TRBD1 identical over 11 bases. This CDR3 spans 12 amino acids. Trimming took 9 bases from V and 5 from J; bases not matched to a gene: 3. Germline loops: CDR1 ENHRY, CDR2 SYGVKD. In DNA form, the CDR3 reads TGTGCCATATGGGACAGGGGGAACGAGCAGTACTTC. The encoded protein is CAIWDRGNEQYF.

The J gene is TRBJ2-1, the V gene TRBV5-6, with 12 positions matching TRBD2. The germline V gene encodes CDR1 SGHDT and CDR2 YYEEEE. V lost 0 bases and J lost 10; bases outside the gene matches: 5. There are 15 residues in the CDR3. Written as DNA, the CDR3 is TGTGCCAGCAGCTTGGCATTTGGACTAGCGGGGGAGCAGTTCTTC. It is translated as CASSLAFGLAGEQFF.